This T cell receptor (beta chain) was profiled in a study of T-cell memory formation after mild COVID-19. About the study: Across donors, TCR clusters were largely donor specific.

Study-wide results and caveats: Later expanders leaned CD4+, whereas day 15 to 85 contracting clones were balanced CD4/CD8. In pre-infection memory, a portion of responding clones appeared, which suggested that cross-reactive memory joined.

TCR alpha and TCR beta cDNA libraries carrying sample barcodes and UMIs were produced by 5'RACE using constant-segment primers. MiXCR, run by TCRdb on the 5' RACE reads, gives a single entry per CDR3 protein. The data hold 280,000 or so distinct CDR3 sequences, with about 20% observed a single time. In regard to this clonotype: The antigen is not known.

Germline CDR1 is GTSNPN and CDR2 is SVGIG (reference sequence). Trimming removed 5 bases at V and 0 bases at J, with 17 bases between. The CDR3 is 16 amino acids. The chain carries TRBV30 and TRBJ2-1; D remains unclear. The sequence came from a man between 18 and 29 years old who had mild COVID-19 (a few samples of this study predate the infection). Cell type and time point are not known. Sequencing was done on a sample of PBMCs or a T cell subset sorted from them (not recorded which). The CDR3: CAWSPSWRSSYNEQFF. CDR3 bases: TGTGCCTGGTCCCCAAGTTGGCGGAGCTCCTACAATGAGCAGTTCTTC.